The T cell receptor (beta chain) under discussion was sequenced for a study of blood T cells in healthy people across ages. Remarks on this clonotype: Its antigen is not identified.

The CDR3 length is 17 residues. Germline V CDR1 and CDR2: LGHNA, YNFKEQ. V lost 0 bases and J lost 0; bases outside the gene matches: 3. Study results and caveats: Versus aged donors, long-lived donors had higher diversity and more naive CD4+ cells. Naive and antigen-experienced cells were not separated, limiting conclusive comparison.

Primed by a sample-barcoded 5' primer and a J-beta primer mix, a second PCR proceeded for about 6 to 12 cycles. Through a template-switch adaptor with 12 random nucleotides, each cDNA molecule received a tag. Using its own MiXCR run on the 5' RACE reads, TCRdb lists one record per CDR3 protein. The table lists some 1.6 million distinct CDR3 sequences, about 31% of them singletons. The donors, healthy Caucasians from Russia, were aged roughly 6 to 90. This rearrangement joins TRBV4-2 to TRBJ2-7; 12 positions agree with TRBD2. The origin of this receptor is a woman in her 30s in good health. What was sequenced was blood. The DNA of the CDR3 is TGTGCCAGCAGCCAAGATCTAGCGGGGGGGAGCTCCTACGAGCAGTACTTC. Protein: CASSQDLAGGSSYEQYF.